Many counts were recorded for the clone carrying this T cell receptor (beta chain). The entry originates in a study of regulatory T cells in long-lasting Graves disease. This CDR3 has 12 residues. V gave up 0 bases and J gave up 6 bases, with 4 bases separating them. Germline CDR1 LGHDT, CDR2 YNNKEL (reference sequence). Construction of TCR beta libraries relied on iRepertoire HTBI primers and on Arm-PCR targeting CDR3 regions. A single record per CDR3 protein comes from TCRdb applying MiXCR to the multiplex PCR reads. The data contain 350,000 to 550,000 distinct CDR3 sequences, about 15% of them singletons. As to time point: newly diagnosed GD, antithyroid drugs for less than 3 months. With RNA extracted from PBMCs as input, the TCR library was made. The same sample was also used in a study of T cells in Graves' hyperthyroidism and ophthalmopathy. That study reports: Graves' hyperthyroidism is called stable when ophthalmopathy does not progress within 18 months. Thyroid ultrasound, orbital computed tomography, clinical symptoms, and serum thyroxine and TRAb underpinned diagnoses.

The sequence came from a woman aged 45-65 years with Graves disease. The sequences come from peripheral blood mononuclear cells (PBMCs), collected at new diagnosis, from a patient treated with antithyroid drugs. The chain recombines TRBV3-1 with TRBJ2-3; no clear D. The CDR3, as DNA: TGTGCCAGCAGCCAAGATGTTGATACGCAGTATTTT. This translates into CASSQDVDTQYF.